These 27 T cell receptor beta chains share one sample of origin, sequenced in a study of OX40 agonist ivuxolimab in advanced cancers. TCRdb's table, derived via immunoSEQ multiplex PCR, lists solely in-frame clones and lacks some. Of tens of thousands of clones in the sample, approximately 90% were seen once. The specimen was CD4+ or CD8+ T cells sorted from blood, collected in a trial of the OX40 agonist ivuxolimab. These receptors all come from an adult with an advanced solid tumor such as melanoma, head and neck, liver or kidney cancer.

The V and J genes are TRBV6-1 and TRBJ1-1, with D uncertain. This CDR3 contains 14 residues. Germline CDR1 MNHNS, CDR2 SASEGT. V was clipped by 8 bases and J by 3 bases, with 16 bases between them. In nucleotides, the CDR3 is TGTGCCAGCCATACTCTCCTCGGGGACACTGAAGCTTTCTTT. Encoded protein: CASHTLLGDTEAFF.

CDR3 sequence reads: CASSPRGQGYTEAFF. DNA for the CDR3: TGCGCCAGCAGCCCACGGGGACAGGGGTATACTGAAGCTTTCTTT. The gene calls are TRBV4-1 and TRBJ1-1, with 10 bases lining up with TRBD1. Germline CDR1 and CDR2: MGHRA and YSYEKL. The CDR3 contains 15 residues. The trim removed 4 bases at V and 5 bases at J, leaving 7 bases unmatched.

The rearrangement joins TRBV7-9 to TRBJ2-3; D gene unclear. The CDR3 spans 13 residues. Between the trimmed V and J ends, which lost 7 bases and 0 bases, there was a span of 8 bases. CDR1 is SEHNR and CDR2 is FQNEAQ in the germline V gene (reference sequence). CDR3 protein: CASTGGSTDTQYF. The CDR3 DNA is TGTGCCAGCACGGGTGGGAGCACAGATACGCAGTATTTT.

This clone was picked up a small number of times. The V call is TRBV6-4, the J call TRBJ2-2; TRBD2 might be the D (5 bases). Germline V gene sequence: CDR1 MRHNA, CDR2 SNTAGT. V lost 4 bases and J 2 bases, leaving 14 bases between the germline ends. The CDR3 is 16 residues long. The CDR3 loop reads CASSVKFSENTGELFF. In nucleotides, the CDR3 is TGTGCCAGCAGTGTGAAGTTTAGCGAAAACACCGGGGAGCTGTTTTTT.

This chain uses TRBV5-6 with TRBJ2-5, with 11 bases matching TRBD2. J lost 1 base, V lost 1 base, and 3 bases had no gene match. The CDR3 has 16 amino acids. Germline-derived CDR1 and CDR2 are SGHDT and YYEEEE. This CDR3 is CASSLLLAGVQETQYF. As DNA, the CDR3 is TGTGCCAGCAGCTTGTTACTAGCGGGAGTCCAAGAGACCCAGTACTTC. The variable domain in full, with the rest retrieved from reference TRBV5-6 and TRBJ2-5, is DAGVTQSPTHLIKTRGQQVTLRCSPKSGHDTVSWYQQALGQGPQFIFQYYEEEERQRGNFPDRFSGHQFPNYSSELNVNALLLGDSALYLCASSLLLAGVQETQYFGPGTRLLVL.

The chain employs TRBV5-1 and TRBJ1-1; 9 nucleotides agree with TRBD1. Unmatched junction bases numbered 10, after V lost 4 bases and J lost 0 bases. Per germline, CDR1 SGHRS and CDR2 YFSETQ. The CDR3 is 17 amino acids. CDR3 sequence: CASSLQRGQGMNTEAFF. The CDR3 region has the DNA TGCGCCAGCAGCCTCCAACGGGGACAGGGAATGAACACTGAAGCTTTCTTT. Full variable domain (outside the CDR3, taken from reference TRBV5-1 and TRBJ1-1): KAGVTQTPRYLIKTRGQQVTLSCSPISGHRSVSWYQQTPGQGLQFLFEYFSETQRNKGNFPGRFSGRQFSNSRSEMNVSTLELGDSALYLCASSLQRGQGMNTEAFFGQGTRLTVV.

This clone appeared a single time. The V call is TRBV5-5, the J call TRBJ2-7; D might be TRBD2 (5 bases). There are 14 residues in the CDR3. Germline loops: CDR1 SGHKS, CDR2 YYEKEE (reference sequence). V was cut by 1 base and J by 3 bases, with 11 bases left in between. The CDR3 loop is CASSLWAGSYEQYF. As DNA, the CDR3 is TGTGCCAGCAGCTTGTGGGCGGGTAGCTACGAGCAGTACTTC.

The V gene is TRBV7-9, the J gene TRBJ2-1; TRBD2 matches at 15 bases. With V trimmed by 5 bases and J by 6 bases, 11 bases remained unmatched. This CDR3 has 18 amino acids. Germline CDR1 reads SEHNR; CDR2 reads FQNEAQ (reference sequence). CDR3 bases: TGTGCCAGCAGCACTTGGACTAGCGGGGGGGTGGTCGGCAATGAGCAGTTCTTC. This sequence encodes CASSTWTSGGVVGNEQFF. The full variable domain, its missing parts supplied by reference TRBV7-9 and TRBJ2-1, is DTGVSQNPRHKITKRGQNVTFRCDPISEHNRLYWYRQTLGQGPEFLTYFQNEAQLEKSRLLSDRFSAERPKGSFSTLEIQRTEQGDSAMYLCASSTWTSGGVVGNEQFFGPGTRLTVL.

The chain combines TRBV29-1 with TRBJ1-2; D is perhaps TRBD1 (5 bases). CDR3 length equals 13 residues. Germline V lookup: CDR1 SQVTM, CDR2 ANQGSEA. V shed 3 bases and J shed 4 bases, with 12 bases lying between them. CDR3 sequence reads: CSVDEGRSYGYTF. CDR3 coding DNA: TGCAGCGTTGACGAGGGGCGCAGCTATGGCTACACCTTC.

The genes are TRBV5-1 and TRBJ2-3; TRBD2 matches at 7 bases. V was clipped by 2 bases and J by 2 bases; unmatched bases: 8. CDR1 is SGHRS and CDR2 is YFSETQ in the germline V gene. CDR3 length: 16 residues. The CDR3 sequence is CASSFAGGSFTDTQYF. The CDR3 DNA is TGCGCCAGCAGCTTTGCCGGGGGGTCGTTCACAGATACGCAGTATTTT.

This chain links TRBV5-1 with TRBJ2-7; D not resolved. This CDR3 comprises 13 residues. The germline V gene encodes CDR1 SGHRS and CDR2 YFSETQ. Trimming took 0 bases from V and 1 from J, leaving 5 bases between them. In DNA form, the CDR3 reads TGCGCCAGCAGCTTGGGTAGTTCCTACGAGCAGTACTTC. This sequence encodes CASSLGSSYEQYF.

The chain employs TRBV11-2 and TRBJ2-7; 8 nucleotides agree with TRBD1. The CDR3 has 13 residues. The germline gives CDR1 SGHAT, CDR2 FQNNGV. With 5 bases clipped from V and 5 bases from J, the junction kept 5 bases outside the gene matches. DNA for the CDR3: TGTGCCAGCAGCCCCACAGGGGGAAACGAGCAGTACTTC. Translating gives CASSPTGGNEQYF. The variable domain in full, completed from reference TRBV11-2 and TRBJ2-7, reads EAGVAQSPRYKIIEKRQSVAFWCNPISGHATLYWYQQILGQGPKLLIQFQNNGVVDDSQLPKDRFSAERLKGVDSTLKIQPAKLEDSAVYLCASSPTGGNEQYFGPGTRLTVT.

This chain links TRBV25-1 with TRBJ2-3, with D unclear. V was cut by 5 bases and J by 1 base, with 4 bases left in between. The CDR3 totals 12 residues. Germline CDR1 reads MGHDK; CDR2 reads SYGVNS. The CDR3 region has the DNA TGTGCCAGCAGTCTCCGCACAGATACGCAGTATTTT. Translated, it gives CASSLRTDTQYF.

This chain uses TRBV2 with TRBJ2-3; D is unresolved. The CDR3 runs 13 residues. Germline V gene sequence: CDR1 SNHLY, CDR2 FYNNEI. V gave up 5 bases and J gave up 4 bases, with 10 bases separating them. Written as DNA, the CDR3 is TGTGCCAGCAGTCAGGCCCTCCCAGATACGCAGTATTTT. This gives the protein CASSQALPDTQYF.

The chain is built from TRBV13 and TRBJ2-1; D not resolved. Germline loops: CDR1 PRHDT, CDR2 FYEKMQ (reference sequence). Trimming removed 5 bases from V and 9 bases from J, with 11 bases in between. The CDR3 runs 12 residues. The CDR3 DNA follows: TGTGCCAGCAGCCTACCAAAACGTGAGCAGTTCTTC. Encoded protein: CASSLPKREQFF.

V gene TRBV4-2 combines with J gene TRBJ2-7, with a tentative D call TRBD1 (5 bases). Germline CDR1 reads LGHNA; CDR2 reads YNFKEQ. There are 15 residues in the CDR3. V was cut by 0 bases and J by 2 bases, with 11 bases left in between. The chain's CDR3 is CASSQEGARAYEQYF. CDR3 sequence (DNA): TGTGCCAGCAGCCAAGAAGGGGCCAGAGCCTACGAGCAGTACTTC.

The chain couples TRBV27 to TRBJ2-7; TRBD2 might be the D (6 bases). The CDR3 length is 14 residues. Germline loops: CDR1 MNHEY, CDR2 SMNVEV (reference sequence). V lost 2 bases and J 1 base, leaving 9 bases between the germline ends. The CDR3 here is CASSLGTLSYEQYF. The DNA of the CDR3 is TGTGCCAGCAGTTTAGGGACTCTTTCCTACGAGCAGTACTTC.

The rearrangement links TRBV6-5 to TRBJ2-7, with D unresolved. Trimming took off 2 bases at V and 5 bases at J, with 10 bases between the two ends. This CDR3 region has 13 residues. Germline CDR1 reads MNHEY; CDR2 reads SVGAGI. CDR3 sequence: CASSYTKADEQYF. The CDR3 coding sequence is TGTGCCAGCAGTTACACCAAAGCCGACGAGCAGTACTTC.

The rearrangement uses TRBV2 and TRBJ2-7, with D perhaps TRBD2 (7 bases). CDR1 and CDR2 (germline): SNHLY, FYNNEI. Trimming stripped 5 bases from V and 5 bases from J, with 19 bases between. This CDR3 comprises 15 residues. CDR3 in DNA: TGTGCCAGCAGTTCCGGGGAGGGGGGGCTCCACGAGCAGTACTTC. Protein: CASSSGEGGLHEQYF.

The V and J genes are TRBV28 and TRBJ2-2, with 7 bases matching TRBD2. This CDR3 contains 16 residues. Unmatched junction bases numbered 14, after V lost 6 bases and J lost 7 bases. CDR1 and CDR2 from the germline V gene are MDHEN and SYDVKM. The CDR3 DNA sequence: TGTGCCAGCAGCCCCCTAGCGGCCCAAACCGGCGGGGAGCTGTTTTTT. Translated: CASSPLAAQTGGELFF.

The chain uses TRBV19 and TRBJ2-5, with 9 nucleotides matching TRBD1. The germline gives CDR1 LNHDA, CDR2 SQIVND (reference sequence). This CDR3 region has 15 residues. V shed 3 bases and J 2 bases; nucleotides not matched to a gene: 4. In DNA form, the CDR3 reads TGTGCCAGTAGTATGGGGACAGGGACTCAAGAGACCCAGTACTTC. This encodes CASSMGTGTQETQYF.

The chain carries TRBV28 and TRBJ1-5; 8 nucleotides align to TRBD1. Looked up from germline, CDR1 is MDHEN and CDR2 is SYDVKM. The CDR3 has 15 residues. The V gene end was trimmed by 6 bases and the J gene end by 1 base; junction bases not matched to a gene: 5. DNA for the CDR3: TGTGCCAGCAGCAGGGGGCAGGGGAGCAATCAGCCCCAGCATTTT. This sequence encodes CASSRGQGSNQPQHF.

This clone was found once. The J gene is TRBJ1-6, the V gene TRBV7-9, with TRBD1 as a possible D gene (6 bases). Trimming stripped 5 bases from V and 6 bases from J, with 8 bases between. CDR1 is SEHNR and CDR2 is FQNEAQ in the germline V gene (reference sequence). This CDR3 comprises 13 residues. The CDR3 nucleotides read TGTGCCAGCAGCGGAGGGGGTAATTCACCCCTCCACTTT. This codes for CASSGGGNSPLHF.

This clone was seen only once. The chain joins TRBV7-9 to TRBJ2-5, with D perhaps matching TRBD1 or TRBD2 (5 bases each). The CDR3 covers 16 residues. CDR1 and CDR2 from the germline V gene are SEHNR and FQNEAQ (reference sequence). The V and J ends lost 5 bases and 7 bases respectively, with 23 bases between them. CDR3 region: CASSGVNEGPFGTQYF. The CDR3 bases are TGTGCCAGCAGCGGTGTAAATGAGGGGCCGTTTGGGACCCAGTACTTC. The full variable domain, with the rest looked up from reference TRBV7-9 and TRBJ2-5, is DTGVSQNPRHKITKRGQNVTFRCDPISEHNRLYWYRQTLGQGPEFLTYFQNEAQLEKSRLLSDRFSAERPKGSFSTLEIQRTEQGDSAMYLCASSGVNEGPFGTQYFGPGTRLLVL.

The rearrangement links TRBV19 to TRBJ1-3; D uncertain. The V gene lost 1 base and the J gene lost 4 bases, with 8 bases spanning the gap. The V gene's germline CDR1 is LNHDA and CDR2 SQIVND (reference sequence). This CDR3 contains 14 residues. The CDR3 region has the DNA TGTGCCAGTAGTATAGTATCCGCAGGAAACACCATATATTTT. Translation: CASSIVSAGNTIYF.

This chain joins TRBV9 and TRBJ1-4; D remains ambiguous. The CDR3 has 15 amino acids. Germline CDR1 and CDR2: SGDLS and YYNGEE. Trimming took 0 bases from V and 2 from J, leaving 8 bases between them. As DNA, the CDR3 is TGTGCCAGCAGCGTAGAGGCGGTTACTAATGAAAAACTGTTTTTT. The encoded protein is CASSVEAVTNEKLFF.

The chain joins TRBV29-1 to TRBJ1-2; possibly TRBD1 for D (6 bases). This CDR3 spans 16 amino acids. CDR1 and CDR2 (germline): SQVTM, ANQGSEA. The V end was cut by 7 bases, the J end by 0 bases, with 21 bases between. CDR3 amino acids: CSARDTGTLANYGYTF. CDR3 nucleotide sequence: TGCAGCGCTCGGGACACCGGGACCCTAGCTAACTATGGCTACACCTTC.